Below, one TCR beta chain is given with its context. The germline CDR1 and CDR2 sequences are MNHEY and SVGAGI. The J segment lost 6 bases and the V segment lost 2 bases, leaving 4 bases of the junction unmatched. The CDR3 consists of 15 residues. These data come from a study of somatic mutations in cytotoxic T cells in rheumatoid arthritis. Turning to the study itself: After diagnosis, patient blood (30 ml EDTA) was drawn right away, before any treatment was given.

Clones were sequenced by immunoSEQ multiplex PCR, and TCRdb holds only the in-frame ones, with some missing. The repertoire includes 15,000 to 20,000 clones, roughly four fifths of them detected once, and over 15% sits in the top ten. The sequence was collected from a woman between 45 and 65 years old with rheumatoid arthritis. This rearrangement joins TRBV6-5 to TRBJ2-3; 11 bases match TRBD1. The sequencing input was CD8+ T cells sorted from blood. CDR3: CASSYEGTGGDTQYF. CDR3 coding DNA: TGTGCCAGCAGTTACGAAGGGACAGGGGGGGATACGCAGTATTTT.